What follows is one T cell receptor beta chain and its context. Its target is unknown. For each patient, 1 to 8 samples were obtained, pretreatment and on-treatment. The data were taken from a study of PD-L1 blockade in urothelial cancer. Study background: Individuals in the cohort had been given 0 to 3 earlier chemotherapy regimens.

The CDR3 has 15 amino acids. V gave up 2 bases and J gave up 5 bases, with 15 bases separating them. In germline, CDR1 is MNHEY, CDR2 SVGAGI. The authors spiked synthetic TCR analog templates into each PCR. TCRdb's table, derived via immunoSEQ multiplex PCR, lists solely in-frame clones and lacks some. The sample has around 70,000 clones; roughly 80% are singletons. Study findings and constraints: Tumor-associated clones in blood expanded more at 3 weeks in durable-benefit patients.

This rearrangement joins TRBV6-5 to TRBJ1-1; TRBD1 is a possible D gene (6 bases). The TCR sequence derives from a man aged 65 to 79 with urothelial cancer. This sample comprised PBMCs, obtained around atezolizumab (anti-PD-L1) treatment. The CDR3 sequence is CASSYGRNRATEAFF. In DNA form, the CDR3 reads TGTGCCAGCAGTTACGGTCGGAACAGGGCGACTGAAGCTTTCTTT.